This TCR beta chain emerged from a study of blood T cell repertoires in COVID-19. Study information: Acute-phase and convalescent COVID-19 samples originated in the United States, Italy and Spain.

The CDR3 has 14 residues. CDR1 is MDHEN and CDR2 is SYDVKM in the germline V gene. The assay was immunoSEQ multiplex PCR, and TCRdb's table has in-frame clones only and misses some. Of 77,000 or so clones listed, about three quarters were seen once; the top ten hold 25% to 30%. In the case of this clone: A read error may produce the germline difference seen at one junction end.

The sequenced sample was peripheral blood. The source of this sequence is a woman older than 75 with active or convalescent COVID-19. The chain joins TRBV28 to TRBJ1-4, with 10 bases matching TRBD1. The CDR3 loop reads CVSTPGTGEGKLFF. Written as DNA, the CDR3 is TGTGTCAGCACCCCCGGGACAGGGGAAGGAAAACTGTTTTTT.